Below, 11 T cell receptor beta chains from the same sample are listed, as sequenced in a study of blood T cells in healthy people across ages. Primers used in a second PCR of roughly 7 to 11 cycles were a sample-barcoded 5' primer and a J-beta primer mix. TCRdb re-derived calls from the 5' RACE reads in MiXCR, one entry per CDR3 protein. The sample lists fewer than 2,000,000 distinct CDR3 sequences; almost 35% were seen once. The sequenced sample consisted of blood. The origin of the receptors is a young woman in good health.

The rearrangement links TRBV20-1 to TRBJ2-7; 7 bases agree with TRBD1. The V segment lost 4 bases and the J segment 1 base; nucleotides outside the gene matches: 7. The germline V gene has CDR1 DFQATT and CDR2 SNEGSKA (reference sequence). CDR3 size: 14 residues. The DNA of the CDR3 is TGCAGTGCTACCCCGGGACAGAGTTCCTACGAGCAGTACTTC. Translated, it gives CSATPGQSSYEQYF.

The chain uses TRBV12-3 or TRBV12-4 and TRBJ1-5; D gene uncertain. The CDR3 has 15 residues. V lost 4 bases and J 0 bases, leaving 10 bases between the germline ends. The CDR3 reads CASSSPQNSNQPQHF. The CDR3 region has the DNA TGTGCCAGCAGTTCCCCACAGAATAGCAATCAGCCCCAGCATTTT.

CDR3 DNA sequence: TGTGCCAGCAGCTTAGCCGGGGCAGGGGAGCTTTCACCCCTCCACTTT. This codes for CASSLAGAGELSPLHF. The rearrangement links TRBV7-8 to TRBJ1-6, with D possibly matching TRBD1 (6 bases). This CDR3 region has 16 residues. The V gene's germline CDR1 is SGHVS and CDR2 FQNEAQ. Trimming pared 0 bases from V and 9 bases from J, leaving 15 bases between.

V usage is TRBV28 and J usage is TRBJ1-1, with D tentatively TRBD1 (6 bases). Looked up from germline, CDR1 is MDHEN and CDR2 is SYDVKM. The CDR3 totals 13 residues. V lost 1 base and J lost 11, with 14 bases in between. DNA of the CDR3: TGTGCCAGCAGTTTATCCCCGACAGGAACGGCTTTCTTT. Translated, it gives CASSLSPTGTAFF.

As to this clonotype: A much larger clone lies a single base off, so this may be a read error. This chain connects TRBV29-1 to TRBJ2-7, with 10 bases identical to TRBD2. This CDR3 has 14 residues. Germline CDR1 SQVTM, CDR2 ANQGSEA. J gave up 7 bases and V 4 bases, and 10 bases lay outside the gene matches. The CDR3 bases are TGCAGCGTTGGAGCGGGAGGGTTCTACAATGAGCAGTACTTC. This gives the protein CSVGAGGFYNEQYF.

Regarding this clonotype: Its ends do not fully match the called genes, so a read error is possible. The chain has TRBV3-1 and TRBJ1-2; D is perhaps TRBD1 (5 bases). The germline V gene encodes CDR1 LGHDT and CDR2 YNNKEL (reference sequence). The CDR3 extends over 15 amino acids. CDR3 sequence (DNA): TGTGCCGGCAGCCAAGATCTGCGGGGGAACTATGGCTACACCTTC. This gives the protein CAGSQDLRGNYGYTF.

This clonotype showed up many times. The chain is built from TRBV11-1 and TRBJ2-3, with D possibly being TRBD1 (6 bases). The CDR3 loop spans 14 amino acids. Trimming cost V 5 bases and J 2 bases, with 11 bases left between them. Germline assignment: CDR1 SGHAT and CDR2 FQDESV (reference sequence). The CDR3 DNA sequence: TGTGCCAGCAGCGACCGGGACATCACAGATACGCAGTATTTT. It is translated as CASSDRDITDTQYF.

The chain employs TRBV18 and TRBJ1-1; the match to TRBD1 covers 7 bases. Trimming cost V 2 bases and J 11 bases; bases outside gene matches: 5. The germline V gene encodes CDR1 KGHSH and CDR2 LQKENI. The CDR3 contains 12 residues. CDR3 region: CASSPERGHAFF. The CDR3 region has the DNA TGTGCCAGCTCACCAGAAAGGGGGCACGCTTTCTTT.

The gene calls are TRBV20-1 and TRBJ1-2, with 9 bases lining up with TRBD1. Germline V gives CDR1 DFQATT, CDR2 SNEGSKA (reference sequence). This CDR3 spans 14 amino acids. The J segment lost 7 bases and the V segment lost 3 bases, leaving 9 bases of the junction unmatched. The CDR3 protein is CSASGPGQGSGYTF. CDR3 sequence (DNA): TGCAGTGCTAGCGGGCCGGGACAGGGTAGTGGCTACACCTTC.

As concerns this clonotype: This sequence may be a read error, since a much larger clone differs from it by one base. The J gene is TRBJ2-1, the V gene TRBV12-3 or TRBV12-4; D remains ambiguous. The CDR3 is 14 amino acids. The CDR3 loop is CATRLRANGNERFF. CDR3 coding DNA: TGTGCCACAAGACTCCGTGCCAACGGCAATGAGCGGTTCTTC.

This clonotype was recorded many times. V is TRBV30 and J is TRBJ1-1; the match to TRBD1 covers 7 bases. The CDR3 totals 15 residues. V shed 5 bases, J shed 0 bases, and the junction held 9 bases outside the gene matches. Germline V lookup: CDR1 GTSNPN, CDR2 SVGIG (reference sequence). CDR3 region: CAWSPGRGMNTEAFF. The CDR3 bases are TGTGCCTGGTCCCCGGGCAGGGGGATGAACACTGAAGCTTTCTTT.